This record looks at one TCR beta chain sequence and its context. What it binds is not known. There are 17 residues in the CDR3. V lost 3 bases, J lost 0 bases, and 17 bases lay in between. Germline assignment: CDR1 SGHRS and CDR2 YFSETQ. The sample comes from a study of Ad26.COV2.S vaccination and SARS-CoV-2 variants. Notes on the study in general: In TCR breadth and depth analyses, total T cell responses may have been underestimated.

Documented treatment: 15 to 20 received Ad26.COV2.S at low or high dose, single or two shots; several received placebo; per-sample allocation not given. Following the first vaccine or placebo injection, samples were taken on day 63. TCRdb's table, derived via immunoSEQ multiplex PCR, lists solely in-frame clones and lacks some. Among fewer than 400,000 clones listed, about nine tenths were seen once. The input for sequencing was peripheral blood, taken in a trial of Ad26.COV2.S vaccine versus placebo. J is TRBJ2-3 and V is TRBV5-1, with D possibly being TRBD2 (5 bases). This sequence was found in a person between 18 and 65 years old who received the Ad26.COV2.S COVID-19 vaccine or a placebo. The DNA for the CDR3 is TGCGCCAGCAGCTCCCTTGCGGGCCAAACGAGCACAGATACGCAGTATTTT. This translates into CASSSLAGQTSTDTQYF.